The 19 T cell receptor beta chains listed next were all sequenced from one sample in a study of blood T cell repertoires in COVID-19. The method was immunoSEQ multiplex PCR; TCRdb's version includes in-frame clones alone and lacks a portion of them. The sample shows over 250,000 clones, 83% of them seen only once. Sequenced input: peripheral blood. These receptor sequences come from a woman aged 45-59 years who had recovered from COVID-19.

This chain links TRBV5-4 with TRBJ2-5; TRBD1 might be the D (6 bases). V lost 4 bases to trimming and J lost 4 bases, with 14 bases between them. Germline V CDR1 and CDR2: SGHNT, YYREEE (reference sequence). This CDR3 region has 14 residues. Written as DNA, the CDR3 is TGTGCCAGCAGCACCCAGGGGATAGGAGAGACCCAGTACTTC. It translates to CASSTQGIGETQYF.

This chain joins TRBV18 and TRBJ2-7, with a tentative D call TRBD1 (5 bases). From germline, CDR1 is KGHSH and CDR2 LQKENI. Between the trimmed V and J ends, which lost 8 bases and 1 base, there was a span of 9 bases. CDR3 length: 12 residues. Here the CDR3 DNA reads TGTGCCAGCCAAGGGGCTTCCTACGAGCAGTACTTC. Amino acid sequence: CASQGASYEQYF.

This clone has only one observation. This chain links TRBV12-3 or TRBV12-4 with TRBJ2-1; 7 bases agree with TRBD2. This CDR3 is built from 12 residues. Trimming at V came to 6 bases and at J to 9 bases, leaving 5 bases not matched to a gene. Written as DNA, the CDR3 is TGTGCCAGCAGCCCCGGGACTACTGAGCAGTTCTTC. Encoded protein: CASSPGTTEQFF.

This clone was seen just once. In nucleotides, the CDR3 is TGCAGCGTTGGTCTGGACTACCCGGAGGGGATTGATACGCAGTATTTT. It is translated as CSVGLDYPEGIDTQYF. The chain carries TRBV29-1 and TRBJ2-3, with D tentatively TRBD2 (6 bases). The CDR3 runs to 16 residues. Per the germline V gene, CDR1 is SQVTM and CDR2 is ANQGSEA. V lost 4 bases, J lost 6 bases, and 23 bases lay in between.

This rearrangement joins TRBV10-3 to TRBJ1-1; 9 bases fit TRBD1. The CDR3 is 14 amino acids. CDR1 and CDR2 (germline): ENHRY, SYGVKD. J was trimmed by 4 bases and V by 8 bases; bases with no gene match: 8. The CDR3: CAIDRGSGSTEAFF. CDR3 DNA: TGTGCCATCGACAGGGGGAGCGGTAGCACTGAAGCTTTCTTT.

This clone was detected once. The chain combines TRBV7-9 with TRBJ2-7; D gene ambiguous. The CDR3 has 11 residues. Looked up from germline, CDR1 is SEHNR and CDR2 is FQNEAQ (reference sequence). Trimming took 5 bases from V and 5 from J, leaving 7 bases between them. As DNA, the CDR3 is TGTGCCAGCAGCCCCCAGAACGAGCAGTACTTC. Protein sequence: CASSPQNEQYF.

The chain links TRBV7-3 to TRBJ2-7; 8 bases map to TRBD1. There are 19 residues in the CDR3. Germline V CDR1 and CDR2: SGHTA, FQGTGA. With 11 bases clipped from V and 6 bases from J, the junction kept 30 bases outside the gene matches. CDR3 loop: CAGLTQTSGGKPPATEQYF. The CDR3 nucleotides read TGTGCCGGACTAACCCAGACCTCAGGGGGCAAACCCCCCGCGACCGAGCAGTACTTC. Drawing the rest from reference TRBV7-3 and TRBJ2-7, the complete variable domain is GAGVSQTPSNKVTEKGKYVELRCDPISGHTALYWYRQSLGQGPEFLIYFQGTGAADDSGLPNDRFFAVRPEGSVSTLKIQRTERGDSAVYLCAGLTQTSGGKPPATEQYFGPGTRLTVT.

This clone was found once. The chain has TRBV7-2 and TRBJ1-3; 8 bases match TRBD1. V shed 6 bases and J 0 bases; nucleotides not matched to a gene: 10. Germline values: CDR1 SGHTA, CDR2 FQGNSA. The CDR3 loop spans 17 amino acids. The CDR3 DNA reads TGTGCCAGCAGTCTGTCGGGACAGGCGAGCTCTGGAAACACCATATATTTT. Translation: CASSLSGQASSGNTIYF.

The chain is built from TRBV7-9 and TRBJ2-6; 9 bases fit TRBD1. The germline V gene has CDR1 SEHNR and CDR2 FQNEAQ (reference sequence). The CDR3 is made up of 16 amino acids. V lost 10 bases and J lost 0; bases outside the gene matches: 7. CDR3 coding DNA: TGTGCCACAGGACAGGGGCCTAGCTCTGGGGCCAACGTCCTGACTTTC. It is translated as CATGQGPSSGANVLTF.

A few counts support this clone. The chain carries TRBV7-8 and TRBJ1-4, with 8 bases identical to TRBD1. Germline assignment: CDR1 SGHVS and CDR2 FQNEAQ. The CDR3 is 15 amino acids. V shed 5 bases, J shed 6 bases, and the junction held 8 bases outside the gene matches. CDR3 residues: CASSTRTGRDEKLFF. CDR3 DNA sequence: TGTGCCAGCAGCACCCGGACAGGGCGGGATGAAAAACTGTTTTTT.

The rearrangement uses TRBV4-2 and TRBJ1-2; tentative D call: TRBD1 (6 bases). This CDR3 is built from 14 residues. Germline CDR1 reads LGHNA; CDR2 reads YNFKEQ. The V gene lost 2 bases and the J gene lost 0 bases, with 7 bases spanning the gap. CDR3: CASSQRQANYGYTF. The CDR3 DNA reads TGTGCCAGCAGCCAAAGACAGGCTAACTATGGCTACACCTTC.

The chain links TRBV7-9 to TRBJ2-7; D gene unclear. Trimming stripped 6 bases from V and 7 bases from J, with 10 bases between. Germline CDR1 SEHNR, CDR2 FQNEAQ (reference sequence). There are 11 residues in the CDR3. The CDR3 spells CASSSPREQYF. The DNA of the CDR3 is TGTGCCAGCAGTAGCCCTAGGGAGCAGTACTTC.

This clone was observed a few times. The chain links TRBV2 to TRBJ2-1; D is undetermined. V lost 4 bases, J lost 2 bases, and 6 bases lay in between. The germline V gene has CDR1 SNHLY and CDR2 FYNNEI. The CDR3 is made up of 13 amino acids. In DNA form, the CDR3 reads TGTGCCAGCAGTGTCTCCCCCTACAATGAGCAGTTCTTC. Protein product: CASSVSPYNEQFF.

The chain recombines TRBV12-3 or TRBV12-4 with TRBJ2-1, with 8 nucleotides matching TRBD2. V gave up 8 bases and J gave up 13 bases; unmatched junction bases: 7. CDR3 length: 11 residues. The CDR3 region has the DNA TGTGCCAGCCTCGGGGGGGAGCAACAGTTCTTC. Encoded protein: CASLGGEQQFF.

A single count supports this clone. The chain uses TRBV29-1 and TRBJ2-7, with 11 nucleotides matching TRBD1. The CDR3 is 15 residues long. Germline-derived CDR1 and CDR2 are SQVTM and ANQGSEA. Losses at the gene ends were 5 bases for V and 9 bases for J; bases not matched to a gene: 15. The CDR3 sequence: CSVSTGTGGTKGQYF. The CDR3 region has the DNA TGCAGCGTTAGCACAGGGACAGGGGGGACCAAAGGGCAGTACTTC.

The J gene is TRBJ1-2, the V gene TRBV5-4; 11 bases are a match to TRBD1. The length of the CDR3 is 15 residues. The germline CDR1 and CDR2 sequences are SGHNT and YYREEE (reference sequence). V was clipped by 6 bases and J by 5 bases; unmatched bases: 9. CDR3: CASTTPGTGGYGYTF. DNA for the CDR3: TGTGCCAGCACAACTCCCGGGACAGGGGGATATGGCTACACCTTC.

The chain recombines TRBV14 with TRBJ1-6, with 7 bases matching TRBD1. The germline V gene encodes CDR1 SGHDN and CDR2 FVKESK. V dropped 3 bases and J dropped 7; count of bases not matched to a gene: 3. The CDR3 totals 14 residues. The CDR3 protein is CASSQEQGNSPLHF. As DNA, the CDR3 is TGTGCCAGCAGCCAGGAACAGGGGAATTCACCCCTCCACTTT.

The genes are TRBV7-2 and TRBJ2-2; 8 bases agree with TRBD2. The CDR3 has 15 residues. The V and J ends lost 2 bases and 6 bases, in that order; junction bases with no gene match: 5. Germline loops: CDR1 SGHTA, CDR2 FQGNSA. The CDR3 sequence is CASSLNGRVAGELFF. The CDR3 DNA reads as TGTGCCAGCAGCTTAAACGGGAGGGTGGCCGGGGAGCTGTTTTTT.

The chain has TRBV4-2 and TRBJ1-4; D is possibly TRBD1 (6 bases). Germline CDR1 is LGHNA and CDR2 is YNFKEQ. The CDR3 loop spans 17 amino acids. V was cut by 0 bases and J by 8 bases, with 19 bases left in between. In DNA, the CDR3 is TGTGCCAGCAGCCAAGATGGCCGGGGGGCGTTTGAGGAAAAACTGTTTTTT. Its translation is CASSQDGRGAFEEKLFF.